The source of this T cell receptor (beta chain) is a study of T cell responses to AZD1222 COVID-19 vaccine. TCRdb keeps only in-frame clones here, not all; method: immunoSEQ multiplex PCR. The sample yields approximately 140,000 clones, about 92% seen once. The TCR comes from an adult in good health. Specimen: peripheral blood, collected on day 0 of AZD1222 vaccination.

CDR3 residues: CASTDVFGVKTHTDTQYF. In nucleotides, the CDR3 is TGTGCCAGCACTGACGTTTTTGGAGTAAAGACACACACAGATACGCAGTATTTT. This rearrangement joins TRBV2 to TRBJ2-3; D not certain. Deletions cut 7 bases from V and 2 bases from J, with 25 bases between. Germline V gene data show CDR1 as SNHLY and CDR2 as FYNNEI. The CDR3 runs to 18 residues.